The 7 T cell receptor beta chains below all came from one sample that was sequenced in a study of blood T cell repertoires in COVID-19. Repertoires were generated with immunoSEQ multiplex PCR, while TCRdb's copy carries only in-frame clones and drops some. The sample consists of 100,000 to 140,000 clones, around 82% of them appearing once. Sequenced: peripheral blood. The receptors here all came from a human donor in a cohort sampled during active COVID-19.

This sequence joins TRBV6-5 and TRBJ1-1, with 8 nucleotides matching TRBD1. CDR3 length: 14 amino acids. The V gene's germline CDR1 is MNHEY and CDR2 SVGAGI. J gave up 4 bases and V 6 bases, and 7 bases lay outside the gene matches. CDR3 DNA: TGTGCCAGCAGCCTTGGACAGGGAATCACTGAAGCTTTCTTT. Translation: CASSLGQGITEAFF.

The CDR3 sequence is CASSPSRSGLDEQFF. CDR3 bases: TGTGCCAGCAGCCCATCACGCTCGGGTTTGGATGAGCAGTTCTTC. The chain combines TRBV7-3 with TRBJ2-1; D call uncertain. The CDR3 runs 15 residues. Per germline, CDR1 SGHTA and CDR2 FQGTGA. V was clipped by 5 bases and J by 8 bases, with 19 bases between them.

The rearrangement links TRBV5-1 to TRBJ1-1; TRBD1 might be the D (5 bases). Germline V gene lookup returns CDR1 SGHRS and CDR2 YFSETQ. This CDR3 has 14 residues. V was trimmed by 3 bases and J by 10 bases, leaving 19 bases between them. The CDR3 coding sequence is TGCGCCAGCAGCTGGGGGGAAATCGGACTGGGAGCTTTCTTT. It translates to CASSWGEIGLGAFF.

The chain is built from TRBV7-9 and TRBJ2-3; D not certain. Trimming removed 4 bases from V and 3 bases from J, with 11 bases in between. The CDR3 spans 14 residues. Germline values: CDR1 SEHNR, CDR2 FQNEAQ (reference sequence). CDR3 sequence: CASSSQRGTDTQYF. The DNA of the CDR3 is TGTGCCAGCAGCTCCCAGCGTGGGACAGATACGCAGTATTTT.

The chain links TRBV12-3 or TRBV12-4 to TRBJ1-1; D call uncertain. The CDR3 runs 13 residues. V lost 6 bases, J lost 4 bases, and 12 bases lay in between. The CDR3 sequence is CASSRTWGTEAFF. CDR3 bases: TGTGCCAGCAGCCGGACTTGGGGCACTGAAGCTTTCTTT.

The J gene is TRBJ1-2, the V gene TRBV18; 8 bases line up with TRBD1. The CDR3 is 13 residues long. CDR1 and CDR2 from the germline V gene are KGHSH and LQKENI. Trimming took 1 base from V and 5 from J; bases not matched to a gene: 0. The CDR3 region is CASSPRQGYGYTF. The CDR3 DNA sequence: TGTGCCAGCTCACCACGACAGGGGTATGGCTACACCTTC.

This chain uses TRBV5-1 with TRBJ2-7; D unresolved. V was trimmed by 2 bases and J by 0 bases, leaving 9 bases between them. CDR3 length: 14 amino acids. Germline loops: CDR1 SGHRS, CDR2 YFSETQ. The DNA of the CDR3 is TGCGCCAGCAGCTTCGAATCTAGCTCCTACGAGCAGTACTTC. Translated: CASSFESSSYEQYF.